The next 23 T cell receptor beta chains were all read from a single sample in a study of shared clonotypes between healthy human individuals. CD45RO-negative CD8 cells positively selected for CCR7 made up the naive population, which excluded terminally differentiated effector memory CD45RA+ cells. Measured with immunoSEQ multiplex PCR; TCRdb has only the in-frame clones, and not every one. The table shows some 2 million clones, with about 95% occurring only once. Sequencing input: naive CD8+ T cells sorted from blood. The origin of the receptors is a man aged 18 to 30 in good health.

The genes are TRBV30 and TRBJ1-2; D call uncertain. Deletions cut 1 base from V and 10 bases from J, with 13 bases between. Germline V lookup: CDR1 GTSNPN, CDR2 SVGIG (reference sequence). The CDR3 is made up of 12 amino acids. CDR3 sequence: CAWSAGEIDYTF. DNA of the CDR3: TGTGCCTGGAGTGCTGGGGAAATCGACTACACCTTC.

This clone was recorded once. The chain joins TRBV7-3 to TRBJ1-5; D is unclear. The CDR3 contains 11 residues. Germline V gene sequence: CDR1 SGHTA, CDR2 FQGTGA. V was trimmed by 4 bases and J by 5 bases, leaving 3 bases between them. In DNA, the CDR3 is TGTGCCAGCAGCTCCCATCAGCCCCAGCATTTT. It codes for CASSSHQPQHF.

The V and J genes are TRBV27 and TRBJ2-7, with D possibly matching TRBD1 (6 bases). V was pared by 4 bases and J by 2 bases, with 12 bases between. The CDR3 extends over 14 amino acids. Germline V gene lookup returns CDR1 MNHEY and CDR2 SMNVEV (reference sequence). CDR3 DNA sequence: TGTGCCAGCAGTTCCCGGACAGAAACCTACGAGCAGTACTTC. Protein sequence: CASSSRTETYEQYF.

The chain combines TRBV14 with TRBJ2-3, with D uncertain. CDR1 is SGHDN and CDR2 is FVKESK in the germline V gene. CDR3 length equals 15 residues. The V gene lost 1 base and the J gene lost 2 bases, with 10 bases spanning the gap. CDR3 loop: CASSQGGLNTDTQYF. The DNA of the CDR3 is TGTGCCAGCAGCCAAGGAGGCTTAAACACAGATACGCAGTATTTT. Using reference TRBV14 and TRBJ2-3 for the parts outside the CDR3, the full variable domain is EAGVTQFPSHSVIEKGQTVTLRCDPISGHDNLYWYRRVMGKEIKFLLHFVKESKQDESGMPNNRFLAERTGGTYSTLKVQPAELEDSGVYFCASSQGGLNTDTQYFGPGTRLTVL.

This clone was observed once. The genes are TRBV28 and TRBJ1-5; D perhaps matches TRBD1 (5 bases). This CDR3 is built from 14 residues. Germline V gene lookup returns CDR1 MDHEN and CDR2 SYDVKM. Between the trimmed V and J ends, which lost 8 bases and 7 bases, there was a span of 18 bases. Written as DNA, the CDR3 is TGTGCCAGCTCCGAACTTAGGGGAAACCAGCCCCAGCATTTT. Its translation: CASSELRGNQPQHF.

The chain couples TRBV4-2 to TRBJ2-2; tentative D call: TRBD2 (5 bases). V lost 1 base and J lost 6, with 12 bases in between. Germline CDR1 reads LGHNA; CDR2 reads YNFKEQ. The CDR3 is 15 residues long. CDR3 region: CASSQVGKLAGELFF. DNA of the CDR3: TGTGCCAGCAGCCAAGTAGGGAAACTAGCCGGGGAGCTGTTTTTT.

This clone appeared once. This chain uses TRBV15 with TRBJ2-7; tentatively, D is TRBD1 (6 bases). Germline CDR1 reads LNHNV; CDR2 reads YYDKDF (reference sequence). This CDR3 contains 14 residues. V lost 3 bases, J lost 1 base, and 10 bases lay in between. CDR3 nucleotides: TGTGCCACCAGCAGGAACAGGGAGTCCTACGAGCAGTACTTC. Encoded protein: CATSRNRESYEQYF.

CDR3 amino acids: CASSSPGTSSDEQFF. The CDR3 coding sequence is TGTGCCAGCAGCTCCCCCGGGACTAGCTCCGATGAGCAGTTCTTC. The chain has TRBV13 and TRBJ2-1; the match to TRBD2 covers 9 bases. Germline CDR1 reads PRHDT; CDR2 reads FYEKMQ (reference sequence). V gave up 4 bases and J gave up 8 bases; unmatched junction bases: 9. The CDR3 covers 15 residues.

V usage is TRBV2 and J usage is TRBJ2-7; D not certain. Trimming cost V 11 bases and J 5 bases, with 13 bases left between them. The CDR3 is 11 residues long. Looked up from germline, CDR1 is SNHLY and CDR2 is FYNNEI. The CDR3 DNA reads TGTGCCTCGTCGGGTGGCCACGAGCAGTACTTC. Encoded protein: CASSGGHEQYF.

The chain is built from TRBV6-5 and TRBJ2-1; 8 nucleotides agree with TRBD1. Unmatched junction bases numbered 10, after V lost 8 bases and J lost 7 bases. The germline V gene has CDR1 MNHEY and CDR2 SVGAGI. The CDR3 runs to 14 residues. Here the CDR3 reads CASANRGNVNEQFF. The CDR3 DNA reads as TGTGCCAGCGCGAACAGGGGGAACGTTAATGAGCAGTTCTTC.

In this sample, this clone turned up once. The V and J genes are TRBV27 and TRBJ1-2; a possible D gene is TRBD1 (5 bases). This CDR3 is built from 13 residues. V was pared by 8 bases and J by 3 bases, with 13 bases between. CDR1 is MNHEY, CDR2 SMNVEV, per germline (reference sequence). DNA of the CDR3: TGTGCCAGCGCGAGCCGACAGTACTATGGCTACACCTTC. Protein: CASASRQYYGYTF.

On this clone: Additional DNA sequences in this sample encode the identical CDR3. The CDR3 DNA sequence: TGTGCCAGCAGTTTACAGGGGTTCTCCTACGAGCAGTACTTC. Its translation is CASSLQGFSYEQYF. The V gene is TRBV27, the J gene TRBJ2-7, with a possible D match to TRBD1 (6 bases). The CDR3 has 14 residues. Germline CDR1 MNHEY, CDR2 SMNVEV (reference sequence). Between the trimmed V and J ends, which lost 2 bases and 0 bases, there was a span of 8 bases.

The V call is TRBV27, the J call TRBJ1-2; perhaps TRBD1 as D (6 bases). CDR1 MNHEY and CDR2 SMNVEV come from the germline V gene (reference sequence). Trimming stripped 6 bases from V and 3 bases from J, with 14 bases between. The CDR3 spans 14 residues. The CDR3 spells CASSRQVSDYGYTF. CDR3 coding DNA: TGTGCCAGCAGCAGACAGGTTAGCGACTATGGCTACACCTTC.

On this clone: Other nucleotide sequences from this sample produce the same CDR3. This chain links TRBV6-5 with TRBJ2-5; D perhaps matches TRBD1 (5 bases). V gave up 2 bases and J gave up 5 bases, with 15 bases separating them. The CDR3 spans 15 residues. Per the germline V gene, CDR1 is MNHEY and CDR2 is SVGAGI. CDR3 sequence reads: CASSYSGQGGETQYF. CDR3 coding DNA: TGTGCCAGCAGTTACAGTGGGCAGGGCGGCGAGACCCAGTACTTC.

The gene calls are TRBV4-1 and TRBJ1-4; D gene unclear. Germline CDR1 reads MGHRA; CDR2 reads YSYEKL. V was cut by 3 bases and J by 6 bases, with 14 bases left in between. There are 15 residues in the CDR3. CDR3: CASSHPTTGDEKLFF. Here the CDR3 DNA reads TGCGCCAGCAGCCACCCAACGACTGGTGATGAAAAACTGTTTTTT.

The V and J genes are TRBV27 and TRBJ2-3, with 8 positions matching TRBD2. CDR1 and CDR2 (germline): MNHEY, SMNVEV (reference sequence). The V and J ends lost 7 bases and 3 bases, in that order; junction bases with no gene match: 3. The CDR3 runs to 13 residues. CDR3: CASNGGGTDTQYF. In nucleotides, the CDR3 is TGTGCCAGCAATGGCGGGGGGACAGATACGCAGTATTTT.

The chain combines TRBV4-3 with TRBJ2-3; D is unresolved. The CDR3 extends over 14 amino acids. Germline CDR1 reads LGHNA; CDR2 reads YSLEER. V lost 1 base and J 2 bases, leaving 7 bases between the germline ends. The CDR3 nucleotides read TGCGCCAGCAGCCAAGCAGATGACACAGATACGCAGTATTTT. This codes for CASSQADDTDTQYF.

V usage is TRBV5-6 and J usage is TRBJ2-7; 8 bases align to TRBD1. In germline, CDR1 is SGHDT, CDR2 YYEEEE. Germline trimming cut 4 bases from V and 6 bases from J; bases unmatched to any gene: 9. CDR3 length equals 14 residues. The DNA for the CDR3 is TGTGCCAGCAGCCACGGACAGGGTACGGTCGAGCAGTACTTC. Translating gives CASSHGQGTVEQYF.

The chain links TRBV19 to TRBJ1-6; TRBD1 matches 8 bases. V dropped 4 bases and J dropped 9; count of bases not matched to a gene: 11. This CDR3 region has 16 residues. CDR1 LNHDA and CDR2 SQIVND come from the germline V gene (reference sequence). The CDR3 region is CASSTRIDRGSSPLHF. The DNA for the CDR3 is TGTGCCAGTAGTACCCGAATAGACAGGGGTAGTTCACCCCTCCACTTT. The whole variable domain, remainder taken from reference TRBV19 and TRBJ1-6, is DGGITQSPKYLFRKEGQNVTLSCEQNLNHDAMYWYRQDPGQGLRLIYYSQIVNDFQKGDIAEGYSVSREKKESFPLTVTSAQKNPTAFYLCASSTRIDRGSSPLHFGNGTRLTVT.

The chain employs TRBV6-1 and TRBJ2-7; D gene unclear. This CDR3 contains 13 residues. Germline CDR1 reads MNHNS; CDR2 reads SASEGT. Trimming stripped 4 bases from V and 7 bases from J, with 14 bases between. CDR3 loop: CASSARNPREQYF. The CDR3 DNA follows: TGTGCCAGCAGTGCGAGAAACCCCCGGGAGCAGTACTTC.

The chain has TRBV4-1 and TRBJ2-5; possibly TRBD2 for D (7 bases). V lost 0 bases and J lost 2, with 13 bases in between. The CDR3 has 16 amino acids. CDR1 MGHRA and CDR2 YSYEKL come from the germline V gene. The DNA for the CDR3 is TGCGCCAGCAGCCAAGAGTGGGGGGGCAGTCAAGAGACCCAGTACTTC. Its translation: CASSQEWGGSQETQYF.

This clone was detected once. This CDR3 is also generated by other DNA sequences in the sample. The V gene is TRBV27, the J gene TRBJ2-7; TRBD2 might be the D (5 bases). V lost 8 bases and J 0 bases, leaving 8 bases between the germline ends. This CDR3 has 12 amino acids. Germline CDR1 is MNHEY and CDR2 is SMNVEV (reference sequence). The CDR3, as DNA: TGTGCCAGCCGGGGTCTCTCCTACGAGCAGTACTTC. As protein: CASRGLSYEQYF.

V is TRBV13 and J is TRBJ2-2; D unresolved. CDR3 length: 13 amino acids. From germline, CDR1 is PRHDT and CDR2 FYEKMQ (reference sequence). Trimming left V 5 bases short and J 4 bases short, with 8 bases between. CDR3 in amino acids: CASSIDATGELFF. The DNA for the CDR3 is TGTGCCAGCAGCATCGACGCCACCGGGGAGCTGTTTTTT.